This record covers a single T cell receptor beta chain. Its antigen is still unknown. Clones were sequenced by immunoSEQ multiplex PCR, and TCRdb holds only the in-frame ones, with some missing. The data show some 1,900,000 clones, over 85% seen once. The CDR3 covers 17 residues. Germline V gene lookup returns CDR1 SGHTA and CDR2 FQGNSA. Trimming at V came to 3 bases and at J to 3 bases, leaving 10 bases not matched to a gene. This entry belongs to a study of shared clonotypes between healthy human individuals. Study-level information: The plates for each donor numbered three CD4 naive, three CD4 memory, two CD8 naive and one CD8 memory. Study conclusions and caveats: It was observed that roughly 5.4% of naive CD4 clonotypes were shared across several donors.

The naive CD8 subset, CD45RO-negative cells positively selected for CCR7, excluded terminally differentiated effector memory CD45RA+ cells. The material sequenced was naive CD8+ T cells sorted from blood. The receptor was derived from a man aged 18 to 30 in good health. This chain connects TRBV7-2 to TRBJ2-2; the match to TRBD2 covers 7 bases. The CDR3 sequence: CASSFSSAGADTGELFF. The CDR3 DNA follows: TGTGCCAGCAGCTTCTCGTCGGCGGGAGCAGACACCGGGGAGCTGTTTTTT.